Listed here are 20 T cell receptor beta chains from one sample, sequenced in a study of blood T cell repertoires in COVID-19. Profiled with immunoSEQ multiplex PCR; TCRdb holds only in-frame clones, not every one. The repertoire holds approximately 290,000 clones, with more than 80% as singletons. The source material was PBMCs or T cells enriched from blood (not recorded which). These receptors were collected from a woman aged 25 to 39 who had recovered from COVID-19.

The chain uses TRBV11-2 and TRBJ1-2; TRBD1 is a possible D gene (6 bases). This CDR3 has 16 amino acids. V dropped 0 bases and J dropped 2 bases, with 13 bases sitting between them. CDR1 SGHAT and CDR2 FQNNGV come from the germline V gene. The CDR3 coding sequence is TGTGCCAGCAGCTTAGATCGCAGGGGCTTCAACTATGGCTACACCTTC. Encoded protein: CASSLDRRGFNYGYTF.

V usage is TRBV30 and J usage is TRBJ1-6; D is undetermined. V was trimmed by 4 bases and J by 9 bases, leaving 13 bases between them. CDR3 length equals 13 residues. CDR1 is GTSNPN, CDR2 SVGIG, per germline (reference sequence). DNA for the CDR3: TGTGCCTGGAAATATGGTGAGGGTTCACCCCTCCACTTT. It is translated as CAWKYGEGSPLHF.

The chain couples TRBV30 to TRBJ1-1; 7 positions match TRBD1. The V and J ends lost 8 bases and 5 bases, in that order; junction bases with no gene match: 11. CDR3 length: 13 residues. Germline CDR1 and CDR2: GTSNPN and SVGIG (reference sequence). The CDR3 spells CAGTRGLVTEAFF. The DNA for the CDR3 is TGTGCCGGGACTAGGGGGCTGGTTACTGAAGCTTTCTTT.

CDR3 region: CASSGEGSYGYTF. The DNA for the CDR3 is TGTGCCAGCAGTGGGGAGGGGTCCTATGGCTACACCTTC. The V gene is TRBV2, the J gene TRBJ1-2, with a tentative D call TRBD1 (5 bases). This CDR3 is built from 13 residues. V lost 4 bases to trimming and J lost 4 bases, with 10 bases between them. Germline V gene data show CDR1 as SNHLY and CDR2 as FYNNEI.

The chain links TRBV29-1 to TRBJ2-3; 13 positions match TRBD2. Germline CDR1 is SQVTM and CDR2 is ANQGSEA. Trimming removed 3 bases from V and 1 base from J; junction bases left unmatched: 10. This CDR3 is 18 amino acids long. The CDR3 nucleotides read TGCAGCGTTGACGCACGGACTAGCGGGAGTGGAGGCACAGATACGCAGTATTTT. It translates to CSVDARTSGSGGTDTQYF.

The gene calls are TRBV13 and TRBJ1-2, with a weak D call TRBD1 (6 bases). The CDR3 consists of 16 residues. Trimming took off 1 base at V and 2 bases at J, with 14 bases between the two ends. Looked up from germline, CDR1 is PRHDT and CDR2 is FYEKMQ (reference sequence). The CDR3 DNA sequence: TGTGCCAGCAGCTTAGTTGGCGGGGGCGAAAACTATGGCTACACCTTC. Protein sequence: CASSLVGGGENYGYTF.

This clone occurred a few times. J is TRBJ2-7 and V is TRBV7-2; TRBD2 matches 9 bases. CDR1 is SGHTA, CDR2 FQGNSA, per germline. CDR3 length: 16 residues. The V and J ends lost 1 base and 2 bases, in that order; junction bases with no gene match: 6. DNA of the CDR3: TGTGCCAGCAGCTTAGATCGGGCGGGAGGGCCCTACGAGCAGTACTTC. Translation gives CASSLDRAGGPYEQYF.

The rearrangement links TRBV18 to TRBJ1-5; D gene ambiguous. Trimming removed 4 bases at V and 4 bases at J, with 11 bases between. Germline lookup yields CDR1 KGHSH and CDR2 LQKENI. This CDR3 has 14 residues. CDR3 amino acids: CASSQSGWNQPQHF. The CDR3 coding sequence is TGTGCCAGCTCACAATCGGGGTGGAATCAGCCCCAGCATTTT.

This chain connects TRBV14 to TRBJ1-6, with D maybe TRBD1 (5 bases). The CDR3 covers 14 residues. With 1 base removed from V and 10 bases from J, the gap between germline ends came to 11 bases. From germline, CDR1 is SGHDN and CDR2 FVKESK. The CDR3 DNA sequence: TGTGCCAGCAGCCAAGCCAGGGTATGGTCACCCCTCCACTTT. This encodes CASSQARVWSPLHF.

V gene TRBV10-3 combines with J gene TRBJ2-7; no clear D. Per germline, CDR1 ENHRY and CDR2 SYGVKD. This CDR3 is built from 12 residues. Trimming stripped 1 base from V and 4 bases from J, with 5 bases between. The CDR3 loop reads CAISEYTYEQYF. The CDR3 nucleotides are TGTGCCATCAGTGAGTACACGTACGAGCAGTACTTC.

The chain uses TRBV28 and TRBJ1-6; 7 nucleotides match TRBD1. Germline CDR1 and CDR2: MDHEN and SYDVKM. CDR3 length: 15 amino acids. Germline trimming cut 6 bases from V and 5 bases from J; bases unmatched to any gene: 7. In DNA, the CDR3 is TGTGCCAGCAGAGCATGGGACAGAAATAATTCACCCCTCCACTTT. It specifies CASRAWDRNNSPLHF.

The V gene is TRBV7-9, the J gene TRBJ2-1; a possible D gene is TRBD2 (5 bases). This CDR3 has 18 amino acids. Trimming stripped 1 base from V and 3 bases from J, with 19 bases between. From germline, CDR1 is SEHNR and CDR2 FQNEAQ (reference sequence). CDR3 coding DNA: TGTGCCAGCAGCTTAGAACCGGGAACGGGATCCCACTACAATGAGCAGTTCTTC. Its translation: CASSLEPGTGSHYNEQFF. The complete variable domain, with remaining parts taken from reference TRBV7-9 and TRBJ2-1, reads DTGVSQNPRHKITKRGQNVTFRCDPISEHNRLYWYRQTLGQGPEFLTYFQNEAQLEKSRLLSDRFSAERPKGSFSTLEIQRTEQGDSAMYLCASSLEPGTGSHYNEQFFGPGTRLTVL.

V usage is TRBV27 and J usage is TRBJ2-7; a possible D gene is TRBD1 (5 bases). The CDR3 covers 15 residues. V dropped 6 bases and J dropped 3 bases, with 18 bases sitting between them. The germline V gene has CDR1 MNHEY and CDR2 SMNVEV (reference sequence). For the CDR3, the DNA is TGTGCCAGCAGCCTAAAAGGGGCAATCGGCTACGAGCAGTACTTC. Protein: CASSLKGAIGYEQYF.

This chain uses TRBV4-1 with TRBJ1-5, with 9 bases that match TRBD1. Germline-derived CDR1 and CDR2 are MGHRA and YSYEKL. The CDR3 totals 17 residues. Trimming at V came to 0 bases and at J to 7 bases, leaving 10 bases not matched to a gene. DNA for the CDR3: TGCGCCAGCAGCCAAGATCTTTCGGGACAGGGTGGGCAGCCCCAGCATTTT. Translating it yields CASSQDLSGQGGQPQHF.

The chain uses TRBV27 and TRBJ1-6, with D possibly being TRBD1 (5 bases). This CDR3 spans 14 amino acids. Trimming shortened V by 3 bases and J by 7 bases, and 10 bases separated the two germline ends. Germline V gene data show CDR1 as MNHEY and CDR2 as SMNVEV (reference sequence). The CDR3: CASSFRTGNSPLHF. CDR3 coding DNA: TGTGCCAGCAGTTTCCGTACAGGCAATTCACCCCTCCACTTT.

The V and J genes are TRBV24-1 and TRBJ1-5; D is undetermined. Germline loops: CDR1 KGHDR, CDR2 SFDVKD. With 3 bases removed from V and 2 bases from J, the gap between germline ends came to 13 bases. The CDR3 is made up of 16 amino acids. This CDR3 is CATSDPHSGGNQPQHF. CDR3 sequence (DNA): TGTGCCACCAGTGATCCCCACAGTGGCGGCAATCAGCCCCAGCATTTT.

This clone was found once. The chain is built from TRBV7-9 and TRBJ2-7, with TRBD1 as a possible D gene (5 bases). This CDR3 is 14 amino acids long. Per germline, CDR1 SEHNR and CDR2 FQNEAQ (reference sequence). V lost 1 base and J lost 1, with 8 bases in between. The CDR3 spells CASSLDRGSYEQYF. CDR3 bases: TGTGCCAGCAGCTTAGATAGGGGATCCTACGAGCAGTACTTC.

The chain carries TRBV7-9 and TRBJ2-7, with D possibly being TRBD1 (6 bases). The V end was cut by 4 bases, the J end by 3 bases, with 16 bases between. CDR1 is SEHNR and CDR2 is FQNEAQ in the germline V gene (reference sequence). CDR3 length: 15 residues. CDR3 loop: CASSSQGSGSYEQYF. DNA for the CDR3: TGTGCCAGCAGCTCACAGGGCTCAGGCAGCTACGAGCAGTACTTC. Looking up the rest from reference TRBV7-9 and TRBJ2-7 gives the full variable domain: DTGVSQNPRHKITKRGQNVTFRCDPISEHNRLYWYRQTLGQGPEFLTYFQNEAQLEKSRLLSDRFSAERPKGSFSTLEIQRTEQGDSAMYLCASSSQGSGSYEQYFGPGTRLTVT.

This chain uses TRBV13 with TRBJ1-1; TRBD1 aligns across 8 bases. V was clipped by 0 bases and J by 10 bases; unmatched bases: 4. The CDR3 length is 13 residues. Germline values: CDR1 PRHDT, CDR2 FYEKMQ (reference sequence). The CDR3 nucleotides are TGTGCCAGCAGCTTAGGCCGGACAGGGAGAGCTTTCTTT. This translates into CASSLGRTGRAFF.

This clone was detected only once. V gene TRBV15 combines with J gene TRBJ2-1, with 7 nucleotides matching TRBD2. The germline V gene has CDR1 LNHNV and CDR2 YYDKDF (reference sequence). The length of the CDR3 is 15 residues. J was trimmed by 9 bases and V by 1 base; bases with no gene match: 9. DNA for the CDR3: TGTGCCACCAGCAGAGTCCGGGACTGGGGGGGTGAGCAGTTCTTC. Its protein is CATSRVRDWGGEQFF.